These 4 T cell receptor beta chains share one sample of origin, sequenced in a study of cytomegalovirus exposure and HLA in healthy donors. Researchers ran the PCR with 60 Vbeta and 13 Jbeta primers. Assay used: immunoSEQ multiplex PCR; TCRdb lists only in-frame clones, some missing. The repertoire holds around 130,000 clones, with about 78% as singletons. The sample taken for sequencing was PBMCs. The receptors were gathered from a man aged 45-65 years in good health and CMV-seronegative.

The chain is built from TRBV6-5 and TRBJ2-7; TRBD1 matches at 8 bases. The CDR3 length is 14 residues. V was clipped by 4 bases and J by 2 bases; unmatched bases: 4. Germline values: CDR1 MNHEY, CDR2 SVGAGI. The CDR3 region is CASSFDRGAYEQYF. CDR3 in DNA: TGTGCCAGCAGTTTCGACAGGGGAGCCTACGAGCAGTACTTC.

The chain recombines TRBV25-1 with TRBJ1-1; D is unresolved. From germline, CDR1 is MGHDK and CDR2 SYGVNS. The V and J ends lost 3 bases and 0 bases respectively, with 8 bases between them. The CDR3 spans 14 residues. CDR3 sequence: CASSDRRVNTEAFF. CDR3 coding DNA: TGTGCCAGCAGTGACAGGCGAGTGAACACTGAAGCTTTCTTT.

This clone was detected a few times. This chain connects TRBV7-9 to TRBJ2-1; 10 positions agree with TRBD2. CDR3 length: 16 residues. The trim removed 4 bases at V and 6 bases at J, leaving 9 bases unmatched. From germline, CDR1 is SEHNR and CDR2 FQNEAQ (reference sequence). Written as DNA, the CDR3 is TGTGCCAGCAGCTCGGCGGCTAGCGGGAGCCCCAATGAGCAGTTCTTC. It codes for CASSSAASGSPNEQFF. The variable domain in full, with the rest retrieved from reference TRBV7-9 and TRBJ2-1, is DTGVSQNPRHKITKRGQNVTFRCDPISEHNRLYWYRQTLGQGPEFLTYFQNEAQLEKSRLLSDRFSAERPKGSFSTLEIQRTEQGDSAMYLCASSSAASGSPNEQFFGPGTRLTVL.

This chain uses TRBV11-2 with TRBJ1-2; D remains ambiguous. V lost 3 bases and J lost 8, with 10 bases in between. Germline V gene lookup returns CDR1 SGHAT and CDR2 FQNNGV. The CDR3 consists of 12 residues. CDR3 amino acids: CASSFTGAGYTF. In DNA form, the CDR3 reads TGTGCCAGCAGCTTTACGGGTGCCGGCTACACCTTC.